A single TCR beta chain is shown here with its context. The CDR3 has 17 residues. V shed 3 bases and J 4 bases; nucleotides not matched to a gene: 12. The germline V gene encodes CDR1 KGHSH and CDR2 LQKENI. This specimen comes from a study of T cells in tuberculosis. As for the study in general: A South African cohort included IGRA-negative adolescents, latently infected IGRA-positive adolescents and adults with active tuberculosis.

Time point: new active TB diagnosis, blood taken before or within 7 days of starting treatment. TCRdb keeps only in-frame clones here, not all; method: immunoSEQ multiplex PCR. This table has tens of thousands of clones, roughly 94% appearing once. The TCR originated in an adult with tuberculosis. V usage is TRBV18 and J usage is TRBJ1-1; 9 bases fit TRBD1. The source was PBMCs, collected at tuberculosis diagnosis. CDR3 nucleotides: TGTGCCAGCTCACCCCAGAACTTACAGGGGGCGCGCACTGAAGCTTTCTTT. Encoded protein: CASSPQNLQGARTEAFF.